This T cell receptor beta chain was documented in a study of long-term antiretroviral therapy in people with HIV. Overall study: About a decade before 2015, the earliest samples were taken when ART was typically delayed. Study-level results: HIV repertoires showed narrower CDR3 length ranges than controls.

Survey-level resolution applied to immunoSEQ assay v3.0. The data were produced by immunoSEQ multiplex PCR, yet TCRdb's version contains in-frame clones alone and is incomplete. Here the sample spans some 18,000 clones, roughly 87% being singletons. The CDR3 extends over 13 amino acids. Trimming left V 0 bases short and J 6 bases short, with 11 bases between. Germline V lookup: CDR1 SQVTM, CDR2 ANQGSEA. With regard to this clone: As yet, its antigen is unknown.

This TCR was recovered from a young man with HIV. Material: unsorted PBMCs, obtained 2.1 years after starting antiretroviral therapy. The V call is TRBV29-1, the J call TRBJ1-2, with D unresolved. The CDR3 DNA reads TGCAGCGTTGAAGACCGAAGGAATAATGGCTACACCTTC. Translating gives CSVEDRRNNGYTF.